This is a list of T cell receptor beta chains from one sample in a study of cytomegalovirus exposure and HLA in healthy donors. Using immunoSEQ multiplex PCR, the repertoire was profiled, and TCRdb retains in-frame clones only, with some absent. The repertoire consists of 150,000 to 200,000 clones, with around 72% occurring once and the leading ten covering around 7%. The specimen was PBMCs. The receptors here all came from a woman aged 40 to 50 in good health and CMV-seropositive. Both conserved end residues are part of each CDR3. A D gene is named only where the DNA matches it firmly. Not every row has a clone size; where given, it reads once, few, many or a size class.

-,TRBV6-6,TRBJ1-3,14,-,CASSVGERGNTIYF,TGTGCCAGCAGTGTTGGGGAGAGGGGGAACACCATATATTTT
TRBD1,TRBV11-1,TRBJ1-1,16,-,CASSLGRTGMNTEAFF,TGTGCCAGCAGCTTAGGAAGGACAGGGATGAACACTGAAGCTTTCTTT
-,TRBV2,TRBJ2-1,13,-,CASTLEFVSEQFF,TGTGCCAGCACTCTAGAGTTTGTTAGCGAGCAGTTCTTC
-,TRBV2,TRBJ1-2,15,-,CASSPDGGQIYGYTF,TGTGCCAGCAGTCCAGATGGTGGACAGATCTATGGCTACACCTTC
-,TRBV29-1,TRBJ1-2,11,-,CSVEGLEGYTF,TGCAGCGTCGAGGGCCTTGAGGGCTACACCTTC
-,TRBV19,TRBJ2-7,15,-,CASSIFAGITYEQYF,TGTGCCAGTAGTATATTTGCGGGGATCACCTACGAGCAGTACTTC
TRBD1,TRBV18,TRBJ1-2,16,-,CASSPGTGGANYGYTF,TGTGCCAGCTCACCTGGGACAGGGGGCGCGAACTATGGCTACACCTTC
TRBD2,TRBV5-1,TRBJ2-5,14,-,CASRSSGGKETQYF,TGCGCCAGCAGGAGTAGCGGGGGGAAAGAGACCCAGTACTTC
TRBD2,TRBV6-1,TRBJ2-5,15,-,CASTVAGGGVETQYF,TGTGCCAGCACTGTAGCGGGGGGTGGAGTGGAGACCCAGTACTTC
-,TRBV6-1,TRBJ2-7,15,-,CASSEVFSGPYEQYF,TGTGCCAGCAGTGAAGTCTTTAGCGGTCCTTACGAGCAGTACTTC
-,TRBV19,TRBJ1-2,13,-,CASSQGQIYGYTF,TGTGCCAGTAGTCAAGGACAGATCTATGGCTACACCTTC
-,TRBV2,TRBJ1-3,14,-,CASRIGEAGNTIYF,TGTGCCAGCAGGATAGGGGAGGCTGGAAACACCATATATTTT
TRBD1,TRBV5-1,TRBJ1-2,14,few,CASSQDRTSYGYTF,TGCGCCAGCAGCCAGGACAGGACCTCCTATGGCTACACCTTC
TRBD1,TRBV6-1,TRBJ1-1,13,-,CASTPTGAKEAFF,TGTGCCAGCACCCCGACAGGGGCAAAGGAAGCTTTCTTT
-,TRBV7-8,TRBJ2-1,17,-,CASSLGFRDGGRNEQFF,TGTGCCAGCAGCTTAGGTTTCCGGGACGGGGGTAGGAATGAGCAGTTCTTC
TRBD2,TRBV4-2,TRBJ2-1,16,-,CASSHRIAGGYNEQFF,TGTGCCAGCAGCCACAGGATAGCGGGGGGCTACAATGAGCAGTTCTTC
-,TRBV30,TRBJ1-4,15,-,CAWSVTTGVVEKLFF,TGTGCCTGGAGTGTAACTACAGGAGTGGTTGAAAAACTGTTTTTT
TRBD1,TRBV2,TRBJ1-2,14,-,CASSLRTGEGGYTF,TGTGCCAGCAGCCTCAGGACAGGGGAGGGTGGCTACACCTTC
-,TRBV7-6,TRBJ2-1,15,-,CASSLSSNIGNEQFF,TGTGCCAGCAGCTTATCTAGCAACATAGGCAATGAGCAGTTCTTC
-,TRBV27,TRBJ1-4,16,few,CASSSRERFRYEKLFF,TGTGCCAGCAGTTCCCGCGAGAGGTTCCGCTATGAAAAACTGTTTTTT
-,TRBV4-1,TRBJ1-2,17,-,CASSQGGFDGDNYGYTF,TGCGCCAGCAGCCAAGGGGGCTTCGATGGGGATAACTATGGCTACACCTTC
TRBD2,TRBV4-2,TRBJ2-7,18,-,CASSQDRGAGGVRPEQYF,TGTGCCAGCAGCCAAGATCGGGGAGCGGGGGGTGTACGTCCCGAGCAGTACTTC
-,TRBV27,TRBJ1-6,17,-,CASSRGTGSSYNSPLHF,TGTGCCAGCAGCCGGGGCACCGGGAGCTCCTATAATTCACCCCTCCACTTT
TRBD1,TRBV28,TRBJ1-6,15,-,CASSGGTGGRSPLHF,TGTGCCAGCTCCGGGGGGACAGGGGGACGTTCACCCCTCCACTTT
-,TRBV4-2,TRBJ1-3,20,once,CASSQDLRSGVHSSGNTIYF,TGTGCCAGCAGCCAAGATCTTCGATCAGGGGTACATTCCTCTGGAAACACCATATATTTT
-,TRBV9,TRBJ1-2,16,-,CASSPQQRAINYGYTF,TGTGCCAGCAGCCCTCAACAGAGAGCTATTAACTATGGCTACACCTTC
-,TRBV7-3,TRBJ2-6,18,-,CASSLNAQTGVGANVLTF,TGTGCCAGCAGCTTAAACGCCCAGACGGGGGTTGGGGCCAACGTCCTGACTTTC
TRBD2,TRBV4-2,TRBJ2-3,16,-,CASSQELAGRTDTQYF,TGTGCCAGCAGCCAAGAACTAGCGGGCCGCACAGATACGCAGTATTTT
-,TRBV30,TRBJ2-5,12,-,CAWNLRKETQYF,TGTGCCTGGAATCTGCGGAAAGAGACCCAGTACTTC
TRBD1,TRBV6-5,TRBJ2-7,13,-,CASSYGDSYEQYF,TGTGCCAGCAGTTACGGGGACAGCTACGAGCAGTACTTC
-,TRBV5-4,TRBJ2-3,15,-,CASSGPALRTDTQYF,TGTGCCAGCAGCGGCCCTGCTCTGCGGACAGATACGCAGTATTTT
TRBD1,TRBV5-6,TRBJ1-5,10,-,CASTDDREHF,TGTGCCAGCACCGACGACAGGGAGCATTTT
-,TRBV28,TRBJ1-4,15,-,CASSLPGANNEKLFF,TGTGCCAGCAGTCTACCAGGGGCCAATAATGAAAAACTGTTTTTT
-,TRBV19,TRBJ2-5,13,-,CASSSTGWETQYF,TGTGCCAGTAGTTCCACAGGGTGGGAGACCCAGTACTTC
-,TRBV9,TRBJ2-4,18,-,CASSVGGRGTHRGNSQYF,TGTGCCAGCAGCGTAGGTGGCCGGGGGACCCACCGGGGGAACAGTCAGTACTTC
TRBD1,TRBV2,TRBJ2-7,13,-,CASGGQVGAEQYF,TGTGCCAGCGGAGGACAGGTTGGCGCCGAGCAGTACTTC
-,TRBV7-2,TRBJ2-5,12,-,CASSLQRETQYF,TGTGCCAGCAGCTTACAACGGGAGACCCAGTACTTC
TRBD1,TRBV2,TRBJ2-1,13,-,CAGSGGTGNEQFF,TGTGCCGGCAGTGGGGGGACAGGCAATGAGCAGTTCTTC
-,TRBV5-1,TRBJ2-7,13,-,CASSLELNYEQYF,TGCGCCAGCAGCTTGGAGCTGAACTACGAGCAGTACTTC
TRBD2,TRBV2,TRBJ2-3,16,once,CASRPSGGVATDTQYF,TGTGCCAGTCGTCCTAGCGGGGGGGTCGCGACAGATACGCAGTATTTT
-,TRBV6-1,TRBJ1-1,13,-,CASSLYRDTEAFF,TGTGCCAGCAGCTTATACCGGGACACTGAAGCTTTCTTT
-,TRBV19,TRBJ1-1,16,-,CASRPGWGRYNTEAFF,TGTGCCAGTAGACCCGGGTGGGGGCGTTATAACACTGAAGCTTTCTTT
TRBD2,TRBV10-3,TRBJ2-1,13,-,CAIGTSGVGEQFF,TGTGCCATCGGGACTAGCGGGGTTGGTGAGCAGTTCTTC
-,TRBV7-9,TRBJ2-5,14,-,CASSLGVDQETQYF,TGTGCCAGCAGCTTAGGCGTAGACCAAGAGACCCAGTACTTC
-,TRBV6-6,TRBJ1-6,14,-,CASSSGMRESPLHF,TGTGCCAGCAGTTCAGGGATGCGGGAGTCACCCCTCCACTTT
TRBD1,TRBV30,TRBJ1-1,13,-,CAWTQGGGTEAFF,TGTGCCTGGACACAGGGGGGTGGCACTGAAGCTTTCTTT
-,TRBV2,TRBJ1-1,13,-,CASTATGGYEAFF,TGTGCCAGCACCGCGACGGGGGGCTATGAAGCTTTCTTT
TRBD2,TRBV4-3,TRBJ2-4,13,once,CASSQFAGDIQYF,TGCGCCAGCAGCCAGTTTGCGGGGGACATTCAGTACTTC
-,TRBV29-1,TRBJ2-7,14,-,CSVEDPGRPYEQYF,TGCAGCGTTGAAGACCCGGGTCGACCCTACGAGCAGTACTTC
-,TRBV7-2,TRBJ1-2,12,-,CASSLLRGGYTF,TGTGCCAGCAGCCTCCTCCGGGGGGGCTACACCTTC
TRBD1,TRBV19,TRBJ2-1,15,-,CASHSGTAAHNEQFF,TGTGCCAGCCATTCCGGGACAGCTGCCCACAATGAGCAGTTCTTC
TRBD2,TRBV11-3,TRBJ2-1,18,-,CASSQRTLAGGPYNEQFF,TGTGCCAGCAGCCAACGAACACTAGCGGGGGGGCCCTACAATGAGCAGTTCTTC
-,TRBV9,TRBJ1-6,16,-,CASSVASLGSGSPLHF,TGTGCCAGCAGCGTAGCTTCATTGGGTTCAGGCTCACCCCTCCACTTT